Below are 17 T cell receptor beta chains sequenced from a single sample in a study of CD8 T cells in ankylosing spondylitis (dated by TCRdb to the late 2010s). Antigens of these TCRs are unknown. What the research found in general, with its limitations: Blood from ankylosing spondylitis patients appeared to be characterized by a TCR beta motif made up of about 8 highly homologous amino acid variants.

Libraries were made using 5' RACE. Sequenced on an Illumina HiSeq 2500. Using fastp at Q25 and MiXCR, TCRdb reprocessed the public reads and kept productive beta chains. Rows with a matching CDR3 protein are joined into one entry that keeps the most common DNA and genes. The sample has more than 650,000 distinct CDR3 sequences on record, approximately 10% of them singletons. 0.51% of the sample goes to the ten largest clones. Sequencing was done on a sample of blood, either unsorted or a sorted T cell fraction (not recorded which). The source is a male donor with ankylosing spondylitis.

This CDR3 reads CASSQTGYNTGELFF. Here the CDR3 DNA reads TGTGCCAGCAGCCAAACAGGGTACAACACCGGGGAGCTGTTTTTT. V is TRBV5-6 and J is TRBJ2-2, with D tentatively TRBD1 (6 bases). Trimming cost V 4 bases and J 2 bases, with 12 bases left between them. Germline V gives CDR1 SGHDT, CDR2 YYEEEE. The CDR3 covers 15 residues.

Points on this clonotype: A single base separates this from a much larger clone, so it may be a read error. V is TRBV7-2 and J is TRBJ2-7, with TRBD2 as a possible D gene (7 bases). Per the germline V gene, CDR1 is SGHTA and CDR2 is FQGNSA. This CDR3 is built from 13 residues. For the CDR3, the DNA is TGTGCCAGCAGAAGAGGCGGGGGCTACGAGCGGTACTTC. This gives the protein CASRRGGGYERYF.

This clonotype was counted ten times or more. The CDR3 here is CSVTGYPHTDTQYF. The CDR3 nucleotides read TGCAGCGTGACAGGCTACCCCCACACAGATACGCAGTATTTT. V usage is TRBV29-1 and J usage is TRBJ2-3; maybe TRBD1 (6 bases). Germline CDR1 and CDR2: SQVTM and ANQGSEA. Trimming stripped 6 bases from V and 2 bases from J, with 15 bases between. The length of the CDR3 is 14 residues.

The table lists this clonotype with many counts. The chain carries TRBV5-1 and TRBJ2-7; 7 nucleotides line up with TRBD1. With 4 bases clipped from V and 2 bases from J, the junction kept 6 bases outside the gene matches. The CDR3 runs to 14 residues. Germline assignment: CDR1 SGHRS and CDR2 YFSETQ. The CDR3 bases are TGCGCCAGCAGCCAACAGGGGTTTACCTACGAGCAGTACTTC. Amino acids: CASSQQGFTYEQYF.

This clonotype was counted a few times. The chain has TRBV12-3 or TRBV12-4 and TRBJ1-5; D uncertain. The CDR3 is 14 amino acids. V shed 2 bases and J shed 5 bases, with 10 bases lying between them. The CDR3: CASSLWGGDQPQHF. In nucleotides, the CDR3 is TGTGCCAGCAGTTTATGGGGTGGGGATCAGCCCCAGCATTTT.

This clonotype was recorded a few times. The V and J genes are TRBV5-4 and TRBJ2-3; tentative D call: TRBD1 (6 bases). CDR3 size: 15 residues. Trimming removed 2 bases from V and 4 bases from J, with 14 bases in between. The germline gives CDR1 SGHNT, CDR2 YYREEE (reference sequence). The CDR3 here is CASSLVTGSADTQYF. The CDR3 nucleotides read TGTGCCAGCAGCTTAGTAACAGGGAGCGCAGATACGCAGTATTTT.

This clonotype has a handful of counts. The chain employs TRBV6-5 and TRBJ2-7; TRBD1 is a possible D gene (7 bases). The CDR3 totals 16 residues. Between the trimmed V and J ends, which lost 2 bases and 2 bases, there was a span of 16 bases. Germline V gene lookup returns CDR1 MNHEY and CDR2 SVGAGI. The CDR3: CASSYPSGGGAYEQYF. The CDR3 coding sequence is TGTGCCAGCAGTTACCCCAGTGGAGGGGGCGCCTACGAGCAGTACTTC.

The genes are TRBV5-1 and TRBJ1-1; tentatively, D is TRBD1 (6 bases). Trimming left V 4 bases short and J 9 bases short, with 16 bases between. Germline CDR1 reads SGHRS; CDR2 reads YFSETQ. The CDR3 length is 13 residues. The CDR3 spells CASSRGGSGQAFF. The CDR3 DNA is TGCGCCAGCAGCCGGGGGGGCTCCGGCCAAGCTTTCTTT.

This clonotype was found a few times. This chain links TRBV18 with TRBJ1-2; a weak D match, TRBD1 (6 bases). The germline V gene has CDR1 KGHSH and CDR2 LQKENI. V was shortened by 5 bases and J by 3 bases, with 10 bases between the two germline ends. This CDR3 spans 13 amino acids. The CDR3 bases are TGTGCCAGCTCAGCAGGGGAAGACTATGGCTACACCTTC. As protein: CASSAGEDYGYTF. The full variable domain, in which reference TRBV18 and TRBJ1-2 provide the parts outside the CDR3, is NAGVMQNPRHLVRRRGQEARLRCSPMKGHSHVYWYRQLPEEGLKFMVYLQKENIIDESGMPKERFSAEFPKEGPSILRIQQVVRGDSAAYFCASSAGEDYGYTFGSGTRLTVV.

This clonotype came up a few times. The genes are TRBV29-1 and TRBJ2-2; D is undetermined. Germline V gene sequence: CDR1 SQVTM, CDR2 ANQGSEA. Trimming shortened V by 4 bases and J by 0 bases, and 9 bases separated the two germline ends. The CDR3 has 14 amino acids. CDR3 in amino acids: CSVVGNTNTGELFF. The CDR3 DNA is TGCAGCGTTGTGGGGAATACGAACACCGGGGAGCTGTTTTTT.

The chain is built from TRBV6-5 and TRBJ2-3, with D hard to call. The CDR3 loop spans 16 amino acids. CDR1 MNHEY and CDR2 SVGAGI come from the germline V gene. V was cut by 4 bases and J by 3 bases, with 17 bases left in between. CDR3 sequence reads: CASSSFEALKTDTQYF. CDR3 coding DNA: TGTGCCAGCAGTTCTTTTGAAGCCCTGAAAACAGATACGCAGTATTTT.

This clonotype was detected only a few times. CDR3: CSATQGRIPQHF. DNA of the CDR3: TGCAGTGCTACACAGGGGAGGATACCCCAGCATTTT. The V and J genes are TRBV20-1 and TRBJ1-5, with 7 positions matching TRBD1. The CDR3 covers 12 residues. The ends lost 4 bases at V and 10 bases at J; junction bases unmatched: 7. Per germline, CDR1 DFQATT and CDR2 SNEGSKA (reference sequence).

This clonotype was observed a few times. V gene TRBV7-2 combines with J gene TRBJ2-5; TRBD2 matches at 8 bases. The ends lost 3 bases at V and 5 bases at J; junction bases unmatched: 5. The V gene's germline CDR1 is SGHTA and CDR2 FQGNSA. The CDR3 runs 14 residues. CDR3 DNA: TGTGCCAGCAGCTTTAAAGCGGGGGCCGAGACCCAGTACTTC. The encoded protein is CASSFKAGAETQYF.

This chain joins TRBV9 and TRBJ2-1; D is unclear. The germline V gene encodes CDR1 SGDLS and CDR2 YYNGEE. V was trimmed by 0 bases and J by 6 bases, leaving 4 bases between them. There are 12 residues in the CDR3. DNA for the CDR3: TGTGCCAGCAGCGTAGGGCCCAATGAGCAGTTCTTC. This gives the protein CASSVGPNEQFF.

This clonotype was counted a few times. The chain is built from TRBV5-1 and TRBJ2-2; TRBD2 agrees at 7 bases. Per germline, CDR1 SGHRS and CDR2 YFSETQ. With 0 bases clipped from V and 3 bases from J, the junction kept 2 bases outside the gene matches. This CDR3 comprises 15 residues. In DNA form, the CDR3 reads TGCGCCAGCAGCTTGGGCGGGGGAGACACCGGGGAGCTGTTTTTT. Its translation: CASSLGGGDTGELFF.

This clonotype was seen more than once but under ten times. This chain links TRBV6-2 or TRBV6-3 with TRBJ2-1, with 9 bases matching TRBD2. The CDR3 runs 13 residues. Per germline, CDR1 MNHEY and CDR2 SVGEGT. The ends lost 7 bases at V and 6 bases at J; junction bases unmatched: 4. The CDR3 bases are TGTGCCAGCACCACGCGGGGGGGCAATGAGCAGTTCTTC. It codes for CASTTRGGNEQFF.

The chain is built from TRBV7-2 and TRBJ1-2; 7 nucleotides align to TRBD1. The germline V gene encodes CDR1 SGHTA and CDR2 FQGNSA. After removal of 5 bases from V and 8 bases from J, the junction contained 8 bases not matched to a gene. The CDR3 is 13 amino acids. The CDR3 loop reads CASSARGQRGYTF. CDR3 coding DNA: TGTGCCAGCAGCGCAAGGGGACAGAGGGGCTACACCTTC.